The source of this T cell receptor beta chain is a study of early T cells in non-severe SARS-CoV-2 infection. The overall study: Sequencing was performed on bulk RNA from unsorted whole blood, leaving chains unpaired.

From germline, CDR1 is GTSNPN and CDR2 SVGIG (reference sequence). After removal of 7 bases from V and 10 bases from J, the junction contained 19 bases not matched to a gene. The CDR3 loop spans 15 amino acids. Using its own MiXCR run on the 5' RACE reads, TCRdb lists one record per CDR3 protein. Found here are some 120,000 distinct CDR3 sequences, about 15% of them singletons; the top ten hold roughly 22%. The TCR was taken from an adult who was a healthcare worker with PCR-confirmed SARS-CoV-2 infection or an uninfected control (not recorded which). The sequenced material came from whole blood. This chain links TRBV30 with TRBJ1-1; 9 nucleotides match TRBD1. CDR3: CAYFRDRVKDFRAFF. The CDR3, as DNA: TGTGCCTACTTCCGGGACAGGGTAAAGGACTTTAGAGCTTTCTTT.